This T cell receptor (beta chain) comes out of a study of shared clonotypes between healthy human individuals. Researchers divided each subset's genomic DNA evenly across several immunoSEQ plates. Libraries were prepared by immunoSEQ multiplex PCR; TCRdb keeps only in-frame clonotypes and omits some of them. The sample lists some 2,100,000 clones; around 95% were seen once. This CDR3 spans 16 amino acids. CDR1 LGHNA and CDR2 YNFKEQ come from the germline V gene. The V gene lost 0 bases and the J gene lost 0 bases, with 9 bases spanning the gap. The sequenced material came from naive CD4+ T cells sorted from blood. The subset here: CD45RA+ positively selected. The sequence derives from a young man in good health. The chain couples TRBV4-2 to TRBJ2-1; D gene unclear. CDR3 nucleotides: TGTGCCAGCAGCCAAGATGGTCCGAGCTCCTACAATGAGCAGTTCTTC. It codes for CASSQDGPSSYNEQFF.